This TCR beta chain was found in a study of CD8 T cells in ankylosing spondylitis. Study observations and caveats: CD8+ cells made up the disease-linked clones, which were relatively rare in peripheral blood. Several of the motif variants were reported before in synovial fluid and blood from reactive arthritis. What seemed typical of ankylosing spondylitis blood was a TCR beta motif built from 8 or 9 highly homologous variants.

With regard to this clonotype: Its cognate antigen is unknown.

Using quantitative 5'-RACE with molecular barcodes, the authors made TCR beta libraries. TCRdb used MiXCR to reprocess the 5' RACE reads, holding one entry per CDR3 protein. The data contain about 220,000 distinct CDR3 sequences, 6% to 8.5% of them singletons. The length of the CDR3 is 15 residues. J was trimmed by 1 base and V by 4 bases; bases with no gene match: 4. Germline V gene data show CDR1 as MNHEY and CDR2 as SVGAGI. The source material was blood, either unsorted or a sorted T cell fraction (not recorded which). The V gene is TRBV6-5, the J gene TRBJ2-3, with 8 bases lining up with TRBD1. The receptor's source is a male donor with ankylosing spondylitis. This CDR3 is CASSSRQGRTDTQYF. CDR3 sequence (DNA): TGTGCCAGCAGTTCTCGACAGGGGCGCACAGATACGCAGTATTTT.